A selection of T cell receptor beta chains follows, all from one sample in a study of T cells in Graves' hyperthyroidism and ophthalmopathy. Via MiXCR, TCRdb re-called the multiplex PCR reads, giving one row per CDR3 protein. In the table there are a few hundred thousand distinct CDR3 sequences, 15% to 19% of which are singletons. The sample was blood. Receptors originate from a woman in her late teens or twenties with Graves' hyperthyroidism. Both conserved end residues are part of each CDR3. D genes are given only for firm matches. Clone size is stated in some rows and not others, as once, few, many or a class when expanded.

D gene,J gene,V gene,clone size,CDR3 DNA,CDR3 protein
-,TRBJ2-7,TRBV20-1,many,TGCAGTGCTAGTGAACTAGAGGCCTACGAGCAGTACTTC,CSASELEAYEQYF
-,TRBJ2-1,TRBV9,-,TGTGCCAGCAGCGCGGAGAATATAAGAAACAATGAGCAGTTCTTC,CASSAENIRNNEQFF
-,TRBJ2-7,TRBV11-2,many,TGTGCCAGCAGCCAAACCCGGGGGCAGGGAGAAAGAACTACAGAGCAGTACTTC,CASSQTRGQGERTTEQYF
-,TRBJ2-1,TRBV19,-,TGTGCCAGTAGTAGCAGGGGAAGCGGGAACAATGAGCAGTTCTTC,CASSSRGSGNNEQFF
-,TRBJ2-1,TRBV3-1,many,TGTGCCAGCAGCCGGGAGACCTACAATGAGCAGTTCTTC,CASSRETYNEQFF
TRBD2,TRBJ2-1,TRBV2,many,TGTGCCAGCAGCGCGCATTCCGGGACTAGCGGGAGTGATGAGCAGTTCTTC,CASSAHSGTSGSDEQFF
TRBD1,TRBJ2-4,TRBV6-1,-,TGTGCCAGCAGACTGGGGACAGGGGTAGTCAAAAACATTCAGTACTTC,CASRLGTGVVKNIQYF
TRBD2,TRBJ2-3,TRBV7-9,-,TGTGCCAGCAGCCGACCATCCGGGACTAGCGGGAGTCCAGATACGCAGTATTTT,CASSRPSGTSGSPDTQYF
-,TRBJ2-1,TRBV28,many,TGTGCCAGCAGTTTACTCGGAGAAGTTGGCTATGAGCAGTTCTTC,CASSLLGEVGYEQFF
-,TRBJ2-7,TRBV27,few,TGTGCCAGCAGACGGGACATCCGGATATACGAGCAGTACTTC,CASRRDIRIYEQYF
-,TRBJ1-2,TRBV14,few,TGTGCCAGCAGCCAAGACCTCGGGATCCCAAACTATGGCTACACCTTC,CASSQDLGIPNYGYTF
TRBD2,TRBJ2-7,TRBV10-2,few,TGCGCCACCTACCTAGCGGGTGGTTACGAGCAGTACTTC,CATYLAGGYEQYF
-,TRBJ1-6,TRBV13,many,TGTGCCAGCAGCTTATGGGGGGGCTCCTATAATTCACCCCTCCACTTT,CASSLWGGSYNSPLHF
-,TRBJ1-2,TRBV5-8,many,TGTGCCAGCAGCTTGGGTCAGGGAAAAGGGTATGGCTACACCTTC,CASSLGQGKGYGYTF
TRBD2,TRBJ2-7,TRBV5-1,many,TGCGCCAGCAGCATCTCTTCGGCGGGAGGGTCCTACGAGCAGTACTTC,CASSISSAGGSYEQYF
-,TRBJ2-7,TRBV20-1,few,TGCAGTGCTAGTCCCGTATCCCACGAGCAGTACTTC,CSASPVSHEQYF
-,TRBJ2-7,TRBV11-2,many,TGTGCCAGCAGCTTAGATCCCTACGAGCAGTACTTC,CASSLDPYEQYF
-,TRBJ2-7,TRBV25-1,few,TGTGCCAGCGGGGAATACGAGCAGTACTTC,CASGEYEQYF
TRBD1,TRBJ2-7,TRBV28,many,TGTGCCAGCAGTTCGGAGAAAGGGGACAGGGCCCTTTTTTTCGAGCAGTACTTC,CASSSEKGDRALFFEQYF
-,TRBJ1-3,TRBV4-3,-,TGCGCCAGCAGCCAAGATGTAGGGACCTCTGGAAACACCATATATTTT,CASSQDVGTSGNTIYF
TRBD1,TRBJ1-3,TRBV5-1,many,TGCGCCAGCAGCCCCGCGGCTGAAGGACAGGCCGTCTCTGGAAACACCATATATTTT,CASSPAAEGQAVSGNTIYF
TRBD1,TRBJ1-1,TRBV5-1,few,TGCGCCGGCAGGGCGACAGGGCTCACTGAAGCTTTCTTT,CAGRATGLTEAFF
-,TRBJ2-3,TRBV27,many,TGTGCCAGCAGTTTGTACCGGGACCGAGGCACAGATACGCAGTATTTT,CASSLYRDRGTDTQYF
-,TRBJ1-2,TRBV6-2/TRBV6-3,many,TGTGCCAGCAGTCACGCCAGGGGCTATGGCTACACCTTC,CASSHARGYGYTF
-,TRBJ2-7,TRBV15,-,TGTGCCACCAGCAGGGAATCGGGCAGGGAGCAGTACTTC,CATSRESGREQYF
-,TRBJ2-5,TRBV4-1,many,TGCGCCAGCAGCCAATCACTGTACCAAGAGACCCAGTACTTC,CASSQSLYQETQYF
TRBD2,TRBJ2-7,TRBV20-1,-,TGCAGTGCTAGAGGTCGGCTAGCGGCCACCATCTACGAGCAGTACTTC,CSARGRLAATIYEQYF
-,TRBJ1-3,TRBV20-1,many,TGCAGTGCTAGGGGAAATCCAGGACCCACGGGTAGGACCATATATTTT,CSARGNPGPTGRTIYF
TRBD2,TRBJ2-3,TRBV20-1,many,TGCAGTGCACTCGGACTAGCGGGGATCACAGATACGCAGTATTTT,CSALGLAGITDTQYF
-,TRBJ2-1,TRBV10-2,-,TGCGCCAGGCCGAGGGGATATTACTCCTACAATGAGCAGTTCTTC,CARPRGYYSYNEQFF
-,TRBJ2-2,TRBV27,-,TGTGCCAGCAGACCGGACTATCAGAACGGGGAGCTGTTTTTT,CASRPDYQNGELFF
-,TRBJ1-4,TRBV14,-,TGTGCCAGCAGCCAAGCCGGGGATGAAAAACTGTTTTTT,CASSQAGDEKLFF
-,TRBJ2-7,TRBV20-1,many,TGCAGTGCTCCGATGGGGGCAGTTAAAAGCTACGAGCAGTACTTC,CSAPMGAVKSYEQYF
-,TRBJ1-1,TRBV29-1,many,TGCAGCGTTGGACAGGTTACTAACACTGAAGCTTTCTTT,CSVGQVTNTEAFF
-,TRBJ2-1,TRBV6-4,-,TGTGCCAGCAGTGAGGGAGCCGCAAGCTCCTACAATGAGCAGTTCTTC,CASSEGAASSYNEQFF
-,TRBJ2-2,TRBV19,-,TGTGCCAGTAGTATCTCAGGACCCGGGGAGCTGTTTTTT,CASSISGPGELFF
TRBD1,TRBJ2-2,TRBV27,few,TGTGCCAGCAGTCCCTGGACAGGGGGTAACACCGGGGAGCTGTTTTTT,CASSPWTGGNTGELFF
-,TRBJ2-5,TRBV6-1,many,TGTGCCAGCAGTTCCCTGGGCGGGTTGGCGGAGACCCAGTACTTC,CASSSLGGLAETQYF
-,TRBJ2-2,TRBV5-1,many,TGCGCCAGCAGCTTGAAGCAGACCGGGGAGCTGTTTTTT,CASSLKQTGELFF
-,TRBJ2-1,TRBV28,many,TGTGCCACCTATCCTCTCGACAGGTACAATGAGCAGTTCTTC,CATYPLDRYNEQFF
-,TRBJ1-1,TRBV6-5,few,TGTGCCAGCAGTTATGGAAAAGTGAACACTGAAGCTTTCTTT,CASSYGKVNTEAFF
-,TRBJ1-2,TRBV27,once,TGTGCCAGCAGCGTAGGGCCGATCTATGGCTACACCTTC,CASSVGPIYGYTF
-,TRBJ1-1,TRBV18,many,TGTGCCAGCTCACCGATACACCGTCGCGCTGAAGCTTTCTTT,CASSPIHRRAEAFF
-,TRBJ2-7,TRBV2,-,TGTGCCAGCAGTGAGTTCTCCTACGAGCAGTACTTC,CASSEFSYEQYF
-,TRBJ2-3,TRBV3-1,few,TGTGCCAGCAGCCGAAGACTGGGTAGCACAGATACGCAGTATTTT,CASSRRLGSTDTQYF
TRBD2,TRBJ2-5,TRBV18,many,TGTGCCAGCTCACCAAGACTAGCGGGGGCGCAAGAGACCCAGTACTTC,CASSPRLAGAQETQYF